The 4 T cell receptor beta chains below come from one sample, sequenced in a study of T cells in Graves' hyperthyroidism and ophthalmopathy. Amplification targeted TCR beta CDR3 regions from RNA transcripts. The TCR CDR3 was amplified in a first-round RT-PCR using the HTBI primer set. Each CDR3 protein gets one entry after TCRdb re-called the multiplex PCR reads with MiXCR. The sample includes 20,000 or so distinct CDR3 sequences, around 47% of them seen just once. Material for sequencing was blood. Source of these receptors: a woman between 40 and 55 years old with Graves' hyperthyroidism that later progressed to Graves' ophthalmopathy.

The V gene is TRBV6-4, the J gene TRBJ1-2; no definite D call. CDR1 and CDR2 from the germline V gene are MRHNA and SNTAGT. The CDR3 runs to 15 residues. Trimming shortened V by 2 bases and J by 4 bases, and 14 bases separated the two germline ends. The CDR3 loop reads CASSDLGPWGYGYTF. DNA of the CDR3: TGTGCCAGCAGTGACCTCGGGCCCTGGGGCTATGGCTACACCTTC.

A note on this clonotype: One junction end disagrees with the germline gene, perhaps due to a read error. This chain links TRBV29-1 with TRBJ2-7, with D hard to call. The CDR3 is 11 residues long. Germline V lookup: CDR1 SQVTM, CDR2 ANQGSEA. The CDR3: CSVEDPYGQYF. CDR3 nucleotides: TGCAGCGTTGAAGATCCATACGGGCAGTACTTC.

The V gene is TRBV20-1, the J gene TRBJ2-7; TRBD2 agrees at 10 bases. Germline CDR1 is DFQATT and CDR2 is SNEGSKA (reference sequence). The CDR3 has 15 amino acids. V lost 4 bases to trimming and J lost 3 bases; unmatched junction nucleotides: 9. DNA of the CDR3: TGCAGTGCTACTGGCGGTAGCGGGAGGCTCTACGAGCAGTACTTC. Translating it yields CSATGGSGRLYEQYF.

The chain has TRBV6-2 or TRBV6-3 and TRBJ1-1; unclear D gene. The germline CDR1 and CDR2 sequences are MNHEY and SVGEGT. CDR3 length: 14 amino acids. V shed 4 bases and J shed 0 bases, with 9 bases lying between them. CDR3 sequence: CASSWANLNTEAFF. In DNA, the CDR3 is TGTGCCAGCAGTTGGGCGAATTTGAACACTGAAGCTTTCTTT.